The rows below give T cell receptor beta chains drawn from one sample of a study of T cells in Graves' hyperthyroidism and ophthalmopathy. MiXCR, run by TCRdb on the multiplex PCR reads, gives a single entry per CDR3 protein. The sample has fewer than 600,000 distinct CDR3 sequences, 14% seen once; the top ten hold approximately 13%. Sequencing was carried out using blood. The receptor source for this set is a woman between 40 and 55 years old with Graves' hyperthyroidism. Both conserved end residues are part of each CDR3. Each record gives: clone size, D gene, V gene, J gene, CDR3 protein, CDR3 DNA. A D gene is named only where the DNA matches it firmly. The size field is filled for only some rows; it gives once, few, many or a size class.

many,-,TRBV6-5,TRBJ2-5,CASSYSTPGETQYF,TGTGCCAGCAGTTACTCGACCCCGGGAGAGACCCAGTACTTC
many,-,TRBV7-2,TRBJ2-5,CASSLRMETQYF,TGTGCCAGCAGCCTCAGGATGGAGACCCAGTACTTC
once,-,TRBV29-1,TRBJ2-2,CSASGERSTGELFF,TGCAGCGCCTCAGGGGAAAGGAGCACCGGGGAGCTGTTTTTT
many,TRBD1,TRBV10-3,TRBJ2-3,CAISAVPGQGSTDTQYF,TGTGCCATCAGCGCGGTCCCGGGACAGGGGAGCACAGATACGCAGTATTTT
-,TRBD2,TRBV27,TRBJ2-2,CASSFSIAGVRTGELFF,TGTGCCAGCAGTTTCTCGATAGCGGGAGTACGCACCGGGGAGCTGTTTTTT
few,TRBD2,TRBV11-3,TRBJ2-5,CASSLPKPEGGEETQYF,TGTGCCAGCAGCCTACCCAAGCCCGAGGGAGGGGAAGAGACCCAGTACTTC
few,-,TRBV20-1,TRBJ2-1,CSARARSSNEQFF,TGCAGTGCTAGAGCTAGATCTAGCAATGAGCAGTTCTTC
many,-,TRBV28,TRBJ1-3,CASSFRSSGNTIYF,TGTGCCAGCAGTTTCCGGAGCTCTGGAAACACCATATATTTT
few,-,TRBV5-1,TRBJ1-1,CASSPDAGLMNTEAFF,TGCGCCAGCAGCCCCGACGCAGGCCTCATGAACACTGAAGCTTTCTTT
many,TRBD2,TRBV3-1,TRBJ2-1,CASSPLGGSSYNEQFF,TGTGCCAGCAGCCCCCTTGGCGGGAGCTCCTACAATGAGCAGTTCTTC
-,-,TRBV29-1,TRBJ1-1,CSVVGQGNTEAFF,TGCAGCGTTGTTGGGCAGGGGAACACTGAAGCTTTCTTT
many,TRBD2,TRBV14,TRBJ2-7,CASSQDPRLASEDYEQYF,TGTGCCAGCAGCCAAGATCCCAGACTAGCTTCCGAAGACTACGAGCAGTACTTC
few,-,TRBV25-1,TRBJ2-1,CASSELKDDSYNEQFF,TGTGCCAGCAGTGAATTAAAGGACGACTCCTACAATGAGCAGTTCTTC
many,-,TRBV12-3/TRBV12-4,TRBJ1-2,CASSLTQGYGYTF,TGTGCCAGCAGTTTAACCCAGGGCTATGGCTACACCTTC
few,-,TRBV5-1,TRBJ2-2,CASSLDPGSYTGELFF,TGCGCCAGCAGCCTCGACCCCGGGAGTTACACCGGGGAGCTGTTTTTT
many,-,TRBV6-1,TRBJ2-7,CASQVGSGEQYF,TGTGCCAGCCAAGTGGGGTCGGGAGAGCAGTACTTC
many,TRBD1,TRBV28,TRBJ2-5,CASKEGQGARWTQYF,TGTGCCAGCAAGGAGGGGCAGGGGGCACGGTGGACCCAGTACTTC
few,-,TRBV10-3,TRBJ1-5,CAISGTGRNQPQHF,TGTGCCATCAGTGGTACAGGACGTAATCAGCCCCAGCATTTT
-,TRBD1,TRBV5-1,TRBJ2-5,CASSLGQDYKTQYF,TGCGCCAGCAGCCTTGGACAGGATTATAAGACCCAGTACTTC
many,TRBD2,TRBV12-3/TRBV12-4,TRBJ2-2,CASRTSGINTGELFF,TGTGCCAGCAGGACAAGCGGGATAAACACCGGGGAGCTGTTTTTT
-,TRBD1,TRBV6-1,TRBJ2-5,CASSSRLGQVGETQYF,TGTGCCAGCAGTTCCCGTTTGGGACAGGTTGGAGAGACCCAGTACTTC
many,-,TRBV30,TRBJ2-7,CAWRHRDRTYEQYF,TGTGCCTGGAGACACCGGGACCGAACCTACGAGCAGTACTTC
many,-,TRBV20-1,TRBJ1-2,CSARDRTVDGYTF,TGCAGTGCTAGAGATCGGACAGTGGATGGCTACACCTTC
many,-,TRBV18,TRBJ2-3,CASSPRRGSTDTQYF,TGTGCCAGCTCACCGCGGAGGGGTAGCACAGATACGCAGTATTTT
few,-,TRBV24-1,TRBJ2-3,CATSDSADTQYF,TGTGCCACCAGTGATTCGGCAGATACGCAGTATTTT
-,TRBD1,TRBV2,TRBJ2-7,CASSEGDRGRPYEQYF,TGTGCCAGCAGTGAAGGGGACAGGGGGCGCCCCTACGAGCAGTACTTC
-,TRBD2,TRBV28,TRBJ2-3,CAILAGDADTQYF,TGTGCCATCCTAGCGGGAGACGCAGATACGCAGTATTTT
-,-,TRBV6-2/TRBV6-3,TRBJ2-5,CAAATQETQYF,TGTGCCGCGGCGACCCAAGAGACCCAGTACTTC
-,-,TRBV9,TRBJ2-7,CASSQTNGVYEQYF,TGTGCCAGCAGCCAGACTAACGGGGTGTACGAGCAGTACTTC
many,TRBD1,TRBV7-9,TRBJ2-3,CASNFETGGNTDTQYF,TGTGCCAGCAACTTCGAGACAGGGGGAAACACAGATACGCAGTATTTT
-,-,TRBV5-5,TRBJ1-4,CASSPLPGTEKLFF,TGTGCCAGCAGCCCTCTGCCCGGGACTGAAAAACTGTTTTTT
many,TRBD2,TRBV30,TRBJ2-5,CAWSTGLAGQETQYF,TGTGCCTGGAGTACGGGACTAGCGGGGCAAGAGACCCAGTACTTC
-,-,TRBV19,TRBJ2-1,CAIQENNEQFF,TGTGCCATACAGGAAAACAATGAGCAGTTCTTC
few,-,TRBV5-5,TRBJ2-1,CASSGWGQDYSIIEQFF,TGTGCCAGCAGCGGGTGGGGCCAGGACTATTCAATTATTGAGCAGTTCTTC
many,-,TRBV6-1,TRBJ1-1,CASREGGTEAFF,TGTGCCAGCAGGGAGGGGGGGACTGAAGCTTTCTTT
few,TRBD1,TRBV4-1,TRBJ1-2,CASSHPGTGKTFYGYTF,TGCGCCAGCAGCCACCCCGGGACAGGGAAAACGTTCTATGGCTACACCTTC
many,-,TRBV7-9,TRBJ2-3,CASSLGSSGTDTQYF,TGTGCCAGCAGCTTAGGTTCTAGCGGCACAGATACGCAGTATTTT
many,-,TRBV6-1,TRBJ1-6,CASSPGTYSPLHF,TGTGCCAGCAGTCCCGGGACCTATTCACCCCTCCACTTT
many,TRBD1,TRBV6-1,TRBJ1-1,CASSLMGQRTEAFF,TGTGCCAGCAGCCTCATGGGACAGCGGACTGAAGCTTTCTTT
many,TRBD1,TRBV7-3,TRBJ2-7,CASSLSGQGYNEQYF,TGTGCCAGCAGCTTATCGGGACAGGGGTACAACGAGCAGTACTTC
few,-,TRBV20-1,TRBJ2-1,CSAHSGGTYNEQFF,TGCAGTGCCCATAGCGGAGGAACCTACAATGAGCAGTTCTTC